This entry describes one TCR beta chain. The antigen is undetermined. This CDR3 region has 13 residues. Germline values: CDR1 SNHLY, CDR2 FYNNEI. V dropped 3 bases and J dropped 3 bases, with 8 bases sitting between them. This entry belongs to a study of T cell responses to AZD1222 COVID-19 vaccine. Study results and limitations: Repertoires in all cases were sampled only once the peak T cell response had passed.

Generated by immunoSEQ multiplex PCR, the TCRdb table keeps only in-frame clones and is missing some. The sample shows 150,000 to 200,000 clones, approximately 89% of them seen only once. Sequenced here: peripheral blood, sampled on day 0 of AZD1222 vaccination. This TCR was sampled from an adult in good health. This chain links TRBV2 with TRBJ1-1; a weak D match, TRBD1 (6 bases). CDR3 nucleotide sequence: TGTGCCAGCAGTGAGAGGGGGTACACTGAAGCTTTCTTT. Translation gives CASSERGYTEAFF.